One sample yielded the 15 T cell receptor beta chains listed below, sequenced in a study of T-cell reconstitution after alpha-beta-depleted transplantation in children. Molecular barcoding with unique molecular identifiers was used for the TCRbeta library. Via MiXCR, TCRdb re-called the PCR reads, giving one row per CDR3 protein. Of about a million distinct CDR3 sequences listed, around 30% are singletons. Sequenced material: PBMCs, mostly from graft donor cells, taken 360 days after TCRalphabeta/CD19-depleted stem cell transplant. These receptors were obtained from a boy under two years old who had a stem cell transplant for SCID, so the T cells may come from the graft donor.

This chain uses TRBV20-1 with TRBJ1-1; D call uncertain. V dropped 4 bases and J dropped 4 bases, with 10 bases sitting between them. The CDR3 runs to 12 residues. Germline loops: CDR1 DFQATT, CDR2 SNEGSKA (reference sequence). The CDR3 nucleotides are TGCAGTGCTAACCGGCGTGGCACTGAAGCTTTCTTT. This gives the protein CSANRRGTEAFF.

The chain uses TRBV2 and TRBJ2-1; D is unresolved. Trimming cost V 2 bases and J 6 bases, with 8 bases left between them. The CDR3 spans 13 residues. CDR1 is SNHLY, CDR2 FYNNEI, per germline. Here the CDR3 reads CASSESISNEQFF. The CDR3 nucleotides read TGTGCCAGCAGTGAATCGATCTCCAATGAGCAGTTCTTC. The whole variable domain, remainder taken from reference TRBV2 and TRBJ2-1, is EPEVTQTPSHQVTQMGQEVILRCVPISNHLYFYWYRQILGQKVEFLVSFYNNEISEKSEIFDDQFSVERPDGSNFTLKIRSTKLEDSAMYFCASSESISNEQFFGPGTRLTVL.

The gene calls are TRBV4-2 and TRBJ2-3, with D uncertain. The germline V gene has CDR1 LGHNA and CDR2 YNFKEQ. This CDR3 contains 17 residues. V lost 0 bases to trimming and J lost 0 bases, with 13 bases between them. The CDR3 protein is CASSQDTRTDSTDTQYF. As DNA, the CDR3 is TGTGCCAGCAGCCAAGATACCAGGACCGATAGCACAGATACGCAGTATTTT.

The rearrangement joins TRBV28 to TRBJ2-5; TRBD2 matches at 7 bases. J gave up 1 base and V 6 bases, and 5 bases lay outside the gene matches. The CDR3 loop spans 14 amino acids. Germline V lookup: CDR1 MDHEN, CDR2 SYDVKM. CDR3 coding DNA: TGTGCCAGCAGCCCCGGGGGGAGCCAAGAGACCCAGTACTTC. It translates to CASSPGGSQETQYF.

The chain employs TRBV27 and TRBJ2-2, with D unclear. The CDR3 is 14 residues long. V was shortened by 3 bases and J by 3 bases, with 8 bases between the two germline ends. In germline, CDR1 is MNHEY, CDR2 SMNVEV (reference sequence). The CDR3 sequence: CASSFWRYTGELFF. In nucleotides, the CDR3 is TGTGCCAGCAGTTTCTGGCGGTACACCGGGGAGCTGTTTTTT.

This chain links TRBV12-3 or TRBV12-4 with TRBJ1-5; D not resolved. Trimming removed 3 bases at V and 4 bases at J, with 4 bases between. The CDR3 is 12 residues long. The CDR3 bases are TGTGCCAGCAGTTTTACGAATCAGCCCCAGCATTTT. This encodes CASSFTNQPQHF.

This clonotype was seen more than once but under ten times. This rearrangement joins TRBV10-3 to TRBJ2-5, with 11 positions matching TRBD2. The germline V gene encodes CDR1 ENHRY and CDR2 SYGVKD. Trimming removed 2 bases from V and 5 bases from J; junction bases left unmatched: 7. This CDR3 spans 16 amino acids. For the CDR3, the DNA is TGTGCCATCAGTGAGCCTCTGACTAGCGGGGTGGAGACCCAGTACTTC. Translating gives CAISEPLTSGVETQYF.

For the CDR3, the DNA is TGCGCCAGCAGCCTGGGGGATCATATGAACACTGAAGCTTTCTTT. The encoded protein is CASSLGDHMNTEAFF. The chain recombines TRBV5-1 with TRBJ1-1; D is possibly TRBD1 (5 bases). Deletions cut 4 bases from V and 0 bases from J, with 13 bases between. The V gene's germline CDR1 is SGHRS and CDR2 YFSETQ. This CDR3 is 15 amino acids long.

The rearrangement links TRBV20-1 to TRBJ2-7; perhaps D is TRBD1 or TRBD2 (5 bases each). The CDR3 covers 14 residues. V was trimmed by 5 bases and J by 1 base, leaving 15 bases between them. The germline CDR1 and CDR2 sequences are DFQATT and SNEGSKA (reference sequence). CDR3 sequence reads: CSALSGWGSYEQYF. The DNA for the CDR3 is TGCAGTGCTCTCAGTGGGTGGGGGTCCTACGAGCAGTACTTC.

V is TRBV4-2 and J is TRBJ1-1, with a possible D match to TRBD1 (5 bases). Trimming took 5 bases from V and 7 from J, leaving 17 bases between them. Germline CDR1 and CDR2: LGHNA and YNFKEQ. This CDR3 is built from 14 residues. CDR3 bases: TGTGCCAGCAGCGCGCCCCACCAGGGCGGTGAAGCTTTCTTT. As protein: CASSAPHQGGEAFF.

The sample holds a few counts of this clonotype. The J gene is TRBJ1-5, the V gene TRBV27; the D gene is possibly TRBD1 (5 bases). The V end lost 6 bases, the J end lost 0 bases, and 15 bases lay between the germline ends. The germline gives CDR1 MNHEY, CDR2 SMNVEV (reference sequence). The CDR3 runs to 16 residues. The CDR3 DNA follows: TGTGCCAGCAGGCCATGGGGCAGCCATAGCAATCAGCCCCAGCATTTT. Protein sequence: CASRPWGSHSNQPQHF.

In this sample, this clonotype turned up once. V and J are TRBV5-1 and TRBJ2-1, with 7 bases lining up with TRBD1. Germline CDR1 is SGHRS and CDR2 is YFSETQ. Losses at the gene ends were 0 bases for V and 9 bases for J; bases not matched to a gene: 6. The CDR3 loop spans 14 amino acids. The CDR3: CASSLDTGAREQFF. The CDR3 region has the DNA TGCGCCAGCAGCTTGGACACAGGGGCGCGTGAGCAGTTCTTC.

The genes are TRBV5-1 and TRBJ2-7; D uncertain. Germline V gene lookup returns CDR1 SGHRS and CDR2 YFSETQ. V was trimmed by 1 base and J by 1 base, leaving 9 bases between them. The CDR3 totals 14 residues. CDR3 bases: TGCGCCAGCAGCTTGCTTGCCGAGTCCTACGAGCAGTACTTC. It codes for CASSLLAESYEQYF.

This clonotype was seen a handful of times. This CDR3 reads CASNKQGAANTGELFF. CDR3 in DNA: TGTGCCAGCAACAAACAGGGGGCAGCGAACACCGGGGAGCTGTTTTTT. The rearrangement uses TRBV12-3 or TRBV12-4 and TRBJ2-2, with 9 bases lining up with TRBD1. The CDR3 has 16 amino acids. Trimming at V came to 7 bases and at J to 0 bases, leaving 6 bases not matched to a gene.

This clonotype showed up just a few times. V gene TRBV25-1 combines with J gene TRBJ1-3; maybe TRBD1 (6 bases). V was cut by 3 bases and J by 4 bases, with 13 bases left in between. CDR3 length equals 15 residues. Germline assignment: CDR1 MGHDK and CDR2 SYGVNS. CDR3 coding DNA: TGTGCCAGCAGTGATTCCCCAGGGGAAGGAAACACCATATATTTT. This gives the protein CASSDSPGEGNTIYF.